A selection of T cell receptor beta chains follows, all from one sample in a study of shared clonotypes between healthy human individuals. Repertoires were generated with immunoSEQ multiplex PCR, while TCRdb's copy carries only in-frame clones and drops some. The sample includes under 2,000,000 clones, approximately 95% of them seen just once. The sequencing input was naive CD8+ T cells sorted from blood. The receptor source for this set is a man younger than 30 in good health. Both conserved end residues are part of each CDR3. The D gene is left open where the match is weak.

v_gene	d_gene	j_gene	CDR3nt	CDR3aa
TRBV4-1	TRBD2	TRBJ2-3	TGCGCCAGCAGCCAAGGGCCAGCGGGAGGCACAGATACGCAGTATTTT	CASSQGPAGGTDTQYF
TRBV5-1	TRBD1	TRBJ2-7	TGCGCCAGCAGTCGGGGACAGGCCTACGAGCAGTACTTC	CASSRGQAYEQYF
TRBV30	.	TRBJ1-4	TGTGCCGTAAACAGGGCAATTGATGAAAAACTGTTTTTT	CAVNRAIDEKLFF
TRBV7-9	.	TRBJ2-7	TGTGCCAGCAGTTTAAACTACGAGCAGTACTTC	CASSLNYEQYF
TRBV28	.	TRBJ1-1	TGTGCCAGCAGGCGGGCAGGGTGGGCTGAAGCTTTCTTT	CASRRAGWAEAFF
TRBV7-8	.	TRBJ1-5	TGTGCCAGCAGCTTTAACAGGGATAGCAATCAGCCCCAGCATTTT	CASSFNRDSNQPQHF
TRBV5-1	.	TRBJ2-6	TGCGCCAGCAGCGACATCCTTGGGGCCAACGTCCTGACTTTC	CASSDILGANVLTF
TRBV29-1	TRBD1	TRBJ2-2	TGCAGCGTTGAAGAGAGTACAGGGGGAAGTTCCGGGGAGCTGTTTTTT	CSVEESTGGSSGELFF
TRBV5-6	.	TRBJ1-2	TGTGCCAGCAGGGTCCAGGGAAGGAACTATGGCTACACCTTC	CASRVQGRNYGYTF
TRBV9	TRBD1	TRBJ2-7	TGTGCCAGCAGCGATGGGACAGGGGGAGGCGAGCAGTACTTC	CASSDGTGGGEQYF
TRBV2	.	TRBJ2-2	TGTGCCAGCACGGGCAGGGAAGATGTGACCGGGGAGCTGTTTTTT	CASTGREDVTGELFF
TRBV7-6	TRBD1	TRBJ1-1	TGTGCCAGCAGTCGGACAGGGGAGGGAGCCACTGAAGCTTTCTTT	CASSRTGEGATEAFF
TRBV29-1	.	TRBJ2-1	TGCAGCGGTGCCGGTGGCAGGGGTCTCAATGAGCAGTTCTTC	CSGAGGRGLNEQFF
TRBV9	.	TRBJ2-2	TGTGCCAGCAGCACGGGAGTAGCGAACACCGGGGAGCTGTTTTTT	CASSTGVANTGELFF
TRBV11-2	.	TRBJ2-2	TGTGCCAGCAGCTTAAGAGGGGGGGACACCGGGGAGCTGTTTTTT	CASSLRGGDTGELFF
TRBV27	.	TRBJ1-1	TGTGCCAGCAGTTGGCAGGAGGGGACCACTGAAGCTTTCTTT	CASSWQEGTTEAFF
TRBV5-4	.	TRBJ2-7	TGTGCCAGCAGCTACGGGACTGCCAGCTCCTACGAGCAGTACTTC	CASSYGTASSYEQYF
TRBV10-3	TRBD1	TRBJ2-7	TGTGCCATCAGTGAGCAGGACAGGCCCTTTTACGAGCAGTACTTC	CAISEQDRPFYEQYF
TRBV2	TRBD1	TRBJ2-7	TGTGCCAGCAGAGGGGACAGGGTGGAATACGAGCAGTACTTC	CASRGDRVEYEQYF
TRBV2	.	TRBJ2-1	TGTGCCAGCAGTGAACTCCCGGGGTCGAGCAGCTACAATGAGCAGTTCTTC	CASSELPGSSSYNEQFF
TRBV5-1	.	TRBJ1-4	TGCGCCAGCAGCTTGGGCCATGGGGCAACTAATGAAAAACTGTTTTTT	CASSLGHGATNEKLFF
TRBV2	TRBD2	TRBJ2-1	TGTGCCAGCGATAGGCTGGCGGGAGATGAGCAGTTCTTC	CASDRLAGDEQFF
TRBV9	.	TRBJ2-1	TGTGCCAGCAGCGTTGCGTGGGGGCCCTACAATGAGCAGTTCTTC	CASSVAWGPYNEQFF
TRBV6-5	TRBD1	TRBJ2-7	TGTGCCAGCAGACCCGCCGGGACAGCCTACGAGCAGTACTTC	CASRPAGTAYEQYF
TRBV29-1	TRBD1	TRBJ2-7	TGCAGCGTCTACCCGCGACAGGGGGCCTACGAGCAGTACTTC	CSVYPRQGAYEQYF
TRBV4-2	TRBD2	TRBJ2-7	TGTGCCAGCAGCCAAGTCTCAACGGGAGGGGGCGAGCAGTACTTC	CASSQVSTGGGEQYF
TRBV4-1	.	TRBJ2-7	TGCGCCAGCAGCCAAGGGGGGCTTACCTACGAGCAGTACTTC	CASSQGGLTYEQYF
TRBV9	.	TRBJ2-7	TGTGCCAGCAGCGTAGGTCAGGGTAACGAGCAGTACTTC	CASSVGQGNEQYF
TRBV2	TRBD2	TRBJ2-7	TGTGCCAGCAGTGACCCAAACTCCGGACTAGCGGGAGGGGAGGGCTACTCCTACGAGCAGTACTTC	CASSDPNSGLAGGEGYSYEQYF
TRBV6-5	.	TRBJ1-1	TGTGCCAGCAGTTACTCACGGGCGGGGTGGAACACTGAAGCTTTCTTT	CASSYSRAGWNTEAFF
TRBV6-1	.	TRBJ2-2	TGTGCCATCCAGACAGGATTAAACACCGGGGAGCTGTTTTTT	CAIQTGLNTGELFF
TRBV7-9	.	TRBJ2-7	TGTGCCAGCAGCTTAAGAGGCCCCTACGAGCAGTACTTC	CASSLRGPYEQYF
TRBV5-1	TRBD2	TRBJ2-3	TGCGCCAGCAGCTTTTCCCCGGGAGCGGGGCTCACAGATACGCAGTATTTT	CASSFSPGAGLTDTQYF
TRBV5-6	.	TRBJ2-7	TGTGCCAGCAGCCCCAGGGACGTACACTACGAGCAGTACTTC	CASSPRDVHYEQYF
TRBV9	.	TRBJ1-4	TGTGCCAGCAGCGTCAACAGGGAACCAAATGAAAAACTGTTTTTT	CASSVNREPNEKLFF
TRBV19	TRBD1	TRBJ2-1	TGTGCCAGTAGTATGGCGGACAGGGGGGGCAATGAGCAGTTCTTC	CASSMADRGGNEQFF
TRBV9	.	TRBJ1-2	TGTGCCAGCAGCCCCCCCCTAGGCTATGGCTACACCTTC	CASSPPLGYGYTF
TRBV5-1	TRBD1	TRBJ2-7	TGCGCCAGCAGCTTGGGTCCCGGGGACAGCCTCTCCTACGAGCAGTACTTC	CASSLGPGDSLSYEQYF
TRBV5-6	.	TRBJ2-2	TGTGCCAGCAGCCCCCTTCCCGACACCGGGGAGCTGTTTTTT	CASSPLPDTGELFF
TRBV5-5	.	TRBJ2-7	TGTGCCAGCAGCCCTTTGGGTTATGGGGAAAGCCTCAGCTCCTACGAGCAGTACTTC	CASSPLGYGESLSSYEQYF
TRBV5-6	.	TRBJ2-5	TGTGCCAGCAGCTGGGGGCCAGAAGAGACCCAGTACTTC	CASSWGPEETQYF
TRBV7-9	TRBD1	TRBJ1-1	TGTGCCAGCAGCTTGGGGACAGGGCCTGAAGCTTTCTTT	CASSLGTGPEAFF
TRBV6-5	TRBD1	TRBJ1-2	TGTGCCAGCAGCTCCGGACAGGGAGGCGGCTACACCTTC	CASSSGQGGGYTF
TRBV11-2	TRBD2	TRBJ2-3	TGTGCCAGCAGCCCGTCTCTAGCGGGGGGCACTTATTTT	CASSPSLAGGTYF
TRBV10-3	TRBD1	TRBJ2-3	TGTGCCATCAGTGGGGACAGGGCGCTAGATACGCAGTATTTT	CAISGDRALDTQYF
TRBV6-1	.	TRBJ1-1	TGTGCCAGCAGTGAATGGGAGAGAAGGGCTGAAGCTTTCTTT	CASSEWERRAEAFF